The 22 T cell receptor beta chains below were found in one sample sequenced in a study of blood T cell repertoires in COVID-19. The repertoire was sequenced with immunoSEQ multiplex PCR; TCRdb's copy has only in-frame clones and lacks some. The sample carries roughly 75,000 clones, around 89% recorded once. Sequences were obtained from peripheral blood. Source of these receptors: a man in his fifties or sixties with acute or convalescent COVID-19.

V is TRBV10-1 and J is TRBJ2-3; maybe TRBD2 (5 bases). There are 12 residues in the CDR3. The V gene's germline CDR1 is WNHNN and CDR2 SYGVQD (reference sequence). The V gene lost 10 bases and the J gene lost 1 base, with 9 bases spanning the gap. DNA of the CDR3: TGCGCCACCGCGGGTGGCACAGATACGCAGTATTTT. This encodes CATAGGTDTQYF.

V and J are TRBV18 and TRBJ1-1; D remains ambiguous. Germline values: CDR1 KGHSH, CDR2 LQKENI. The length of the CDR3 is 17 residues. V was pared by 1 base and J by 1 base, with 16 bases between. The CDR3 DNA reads TGTGCCAGCTCACCACGCGTTTCCCCTAACTCGAACACTGAAGCTTTCTTT. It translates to CASSPRVSPNSNTEAFF.

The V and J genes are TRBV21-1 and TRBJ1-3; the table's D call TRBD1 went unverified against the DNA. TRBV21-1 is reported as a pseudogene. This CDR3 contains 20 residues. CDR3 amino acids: CASSLPGQGIVSGSGNTIYF. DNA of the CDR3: TGTGCCAGCAGCTTACCGGGACAGGGCATCGTATCTGGCTCTGGAAACACCATATATTTT.

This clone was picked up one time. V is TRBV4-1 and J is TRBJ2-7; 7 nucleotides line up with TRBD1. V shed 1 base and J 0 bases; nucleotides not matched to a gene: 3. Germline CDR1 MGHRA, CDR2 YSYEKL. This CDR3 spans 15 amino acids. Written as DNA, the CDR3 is TGCGCCAGCAGCCAAGTCCAGGGGGTCTCCTACGAGCAGTACTTC. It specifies CASSQVQGVSYEQYF.

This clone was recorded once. In nucleotides, the CDR3 is TGTGCCTGGACCAGGGACAGGGGTTTGCCGGAAGCTTTCTTT. Protein product: CAWTRDRGLPEAFF. The chain couples TRBV30 to TRBJ1-1, with 10 positions matching TRBD1. The V and J ends lost 4 bases and 8 bases, in that order; junction bases with no gene match: 10. Germline values: CDR1 GTSNPN, CDR2 SVGIG (reference sequence). The CDR3 contains 14 residues.

The CDR3 protein is CASKDTTSTDTQYF. CDR3 DNA: TGTGCCAGCAAAGACACCACTAGCACAGATACGCAGTATTTT. This sequence joins TRBV6-5 and TRBJ2-3; D is unresolved. The germline V and J ends were trimmed by 7 bases and 0 bases, with 11 bases remaining between them. Germline V gene lookup returns CDR1 MNHEY and CDR2 SVGAGI. The CDR3 is 14 amino acids.

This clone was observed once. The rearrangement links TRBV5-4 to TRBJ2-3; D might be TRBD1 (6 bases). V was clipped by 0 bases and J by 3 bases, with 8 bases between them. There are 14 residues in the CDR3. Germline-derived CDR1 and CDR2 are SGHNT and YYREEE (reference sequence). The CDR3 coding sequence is TGTGCCAGCAGCTTGGACAGGGCAACAGATACGCAGTATTTT. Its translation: CASSLDRATDTQYF.

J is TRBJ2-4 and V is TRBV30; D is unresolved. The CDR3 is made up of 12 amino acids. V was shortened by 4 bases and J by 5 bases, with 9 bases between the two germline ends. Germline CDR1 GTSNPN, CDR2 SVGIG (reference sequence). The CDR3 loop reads CAWTGSQNIQYF. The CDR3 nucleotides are TGTGCCTGGACAGGTTCACAAAACATTCAGTACTTC.

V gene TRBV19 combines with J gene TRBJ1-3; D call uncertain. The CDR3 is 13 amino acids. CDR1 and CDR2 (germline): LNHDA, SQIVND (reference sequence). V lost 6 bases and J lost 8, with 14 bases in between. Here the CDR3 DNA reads TGTGCCAGTAGCCCTCCCGGGTTCTACACCATATATTTT. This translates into CASSPPGFYTIYF.

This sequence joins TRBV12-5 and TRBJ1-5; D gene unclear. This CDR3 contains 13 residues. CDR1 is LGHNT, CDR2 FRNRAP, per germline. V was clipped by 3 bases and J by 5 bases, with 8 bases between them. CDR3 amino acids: CASGFGLDQPQHF. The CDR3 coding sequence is TGTGCTAGTGGTTTCGGGTTGGATCAGCCCCAGCATTTT.

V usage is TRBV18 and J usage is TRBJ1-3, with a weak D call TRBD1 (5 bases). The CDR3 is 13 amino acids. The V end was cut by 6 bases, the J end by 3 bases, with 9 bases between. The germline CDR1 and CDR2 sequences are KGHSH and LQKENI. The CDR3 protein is CASSSGLGNTIYF. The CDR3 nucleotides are TGTGCCAGCTCTTCGGGACTTGGAAACACCATATATTTT.

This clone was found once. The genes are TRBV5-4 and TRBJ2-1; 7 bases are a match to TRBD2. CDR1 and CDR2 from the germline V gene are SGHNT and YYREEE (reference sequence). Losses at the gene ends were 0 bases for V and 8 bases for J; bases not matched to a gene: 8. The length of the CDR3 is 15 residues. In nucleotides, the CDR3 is TGTGCCAGCAGCTTGGGGGCGGGCGGGAGCTATGAGCAGTTCTTC. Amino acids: CASSLGAGGSYEQFF.

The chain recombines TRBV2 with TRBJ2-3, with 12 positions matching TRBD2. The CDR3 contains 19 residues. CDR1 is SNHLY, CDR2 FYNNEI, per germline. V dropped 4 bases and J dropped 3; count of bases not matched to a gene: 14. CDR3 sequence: CASSVPWSSGGALTDTQYF. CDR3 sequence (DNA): TGTGCCAGCAGTGTGCCTTGGTCTAGCGGGGGGGCCTTGACAGATACGCAGTATTTT.

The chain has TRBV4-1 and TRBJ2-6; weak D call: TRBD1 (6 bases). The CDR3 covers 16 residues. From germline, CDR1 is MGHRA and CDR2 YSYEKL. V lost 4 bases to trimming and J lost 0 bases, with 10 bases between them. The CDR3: CASSPQGSSGANVLTF. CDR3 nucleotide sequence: TGCGCCAGCAGCCCACAGGGCAGCTCTGGGGCCAACGTCCTGACTTTC.

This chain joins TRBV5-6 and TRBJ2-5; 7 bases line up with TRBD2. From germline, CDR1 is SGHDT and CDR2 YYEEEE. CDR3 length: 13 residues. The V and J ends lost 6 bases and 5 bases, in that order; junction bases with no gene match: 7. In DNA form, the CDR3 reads TGTGCCAGCACCGCAGCGGGGAGGGAGACCCAGTACTTC. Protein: CASTAAGRETQYF.

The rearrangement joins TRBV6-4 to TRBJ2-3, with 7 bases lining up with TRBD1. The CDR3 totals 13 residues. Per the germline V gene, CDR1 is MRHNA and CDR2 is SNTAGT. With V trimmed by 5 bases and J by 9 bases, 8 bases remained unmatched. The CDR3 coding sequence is TGTGCCAGCAGTCGACAGGGTTTAGAGACGCAGTATTTT. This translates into CASSRQGLETQYF.

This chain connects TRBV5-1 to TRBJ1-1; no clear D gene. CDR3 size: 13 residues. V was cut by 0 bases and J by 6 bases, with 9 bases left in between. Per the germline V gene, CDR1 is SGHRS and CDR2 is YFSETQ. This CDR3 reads CASSLGEVSEAFF. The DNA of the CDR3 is TGCGCCAGCAGCTTGGGGGAGGTTTCTGAAGCTTTCTTT.

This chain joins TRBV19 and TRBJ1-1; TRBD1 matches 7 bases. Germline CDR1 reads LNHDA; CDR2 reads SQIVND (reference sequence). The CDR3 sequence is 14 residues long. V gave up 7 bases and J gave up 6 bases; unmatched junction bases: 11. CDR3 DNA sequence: TGTGCCAGTACCCTCGGACAGGTTAGCGCTGAAGCTTTCTTT. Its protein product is CASTLGQVSAEAFF.

CDR3 loop: CASQDREKQYF. The CDR3 nucleotides read TGTGCCAGCCAGGACAGGGAGAAGCAGTACTTC. The chain uses TRBV6-5 and TRBJ2-7, with 8 bases identical to TRBD1. The V segment lost 8 bases and the J segment 8 bases; nucleotides outside the gene matches: 5. The CDR3 is 11 residues long. Germline-derived CDR1 and CDR2 are MNHEY and SVGAGI.

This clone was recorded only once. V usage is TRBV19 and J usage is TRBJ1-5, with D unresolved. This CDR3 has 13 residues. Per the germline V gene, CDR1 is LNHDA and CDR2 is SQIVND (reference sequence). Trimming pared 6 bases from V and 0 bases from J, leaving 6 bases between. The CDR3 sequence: CASREYSNQPQHF. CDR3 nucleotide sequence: TGTGCCAGTAGGGAGTATAGCAATCAGCCCCAGCATTTT.

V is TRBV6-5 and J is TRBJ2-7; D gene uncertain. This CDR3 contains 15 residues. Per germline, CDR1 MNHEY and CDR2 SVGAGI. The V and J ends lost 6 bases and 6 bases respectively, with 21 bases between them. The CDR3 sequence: CASSSRPVPLREQYF. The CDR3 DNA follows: TGTGCCAGCAGCTCCCGTCCAGTTCCCCTTCGCGAGCAGTACTTC.

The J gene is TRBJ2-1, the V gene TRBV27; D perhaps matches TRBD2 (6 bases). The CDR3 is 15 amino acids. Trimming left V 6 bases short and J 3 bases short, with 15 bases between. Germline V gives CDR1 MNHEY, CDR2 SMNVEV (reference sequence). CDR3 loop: CASRSLGGNYNEQFF. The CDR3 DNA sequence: TGTGCCAGCAGATCCCTAGGAGGGAACTACAATGAGCAGTTCTTC.